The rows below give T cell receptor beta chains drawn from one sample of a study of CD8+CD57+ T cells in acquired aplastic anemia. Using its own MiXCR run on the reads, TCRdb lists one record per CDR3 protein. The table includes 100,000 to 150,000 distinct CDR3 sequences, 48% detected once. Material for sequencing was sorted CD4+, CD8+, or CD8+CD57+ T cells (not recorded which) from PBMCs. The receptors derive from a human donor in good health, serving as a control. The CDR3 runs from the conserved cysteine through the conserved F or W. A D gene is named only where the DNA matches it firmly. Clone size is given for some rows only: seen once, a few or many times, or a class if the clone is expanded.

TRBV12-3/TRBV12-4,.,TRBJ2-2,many,CASSLANLDSGELFF,TGTGCCAGCAGTTTAGCTAATCTGGACTCGGGGGAGCTGTTTTTT
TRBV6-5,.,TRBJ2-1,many,CASSYGGLHNEQFF,TGTGCCAGCAGTTACGGGGGACTCCACAATGAGCAGTTCTTC
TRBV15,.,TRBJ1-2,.,CATREGYGYTF,TGTGCCACCAGGGAAGGCTATGGCTACACCTTC
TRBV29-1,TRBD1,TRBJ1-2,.,CSVHDTGVPGVDNYGYTF,TGCAGCGTACACGATACAGGGGTCCCGGGCGTAGATAACTATGGCTACACCTTC
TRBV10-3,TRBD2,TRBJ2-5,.,CAISEDKGLTKETQYF,TGTGCCATCAGTGAGGATAAGGGACTAACAAAAGAGACCCAGTACTTC
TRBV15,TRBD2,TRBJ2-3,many,CATSRLRGGPSSQYF,TGTGCCACCAGCAGGCTGCGGGGGGGCCCCTCCTCGCAGTATTTT
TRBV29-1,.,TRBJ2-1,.,CSVLLQGIYNEQFF,TGCAGCGTCCTTCTACAGGGCATCTACAATGAGCAGTTCTTC
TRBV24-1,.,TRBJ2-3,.,CATSGGTSTDTQYF,TGTGCCACCAGTGGCGGGACTAGCACAGATACGCAGTATTTT
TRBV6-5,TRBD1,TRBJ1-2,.,CASSYGQGADYGYTF,TGTGCCAGCAGTTACGGCCAGGGGGCTGACTATGGCTACACCTTC
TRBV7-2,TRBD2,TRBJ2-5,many,CASSGAWGGPSETQYF,TGTGCCAGCAGCGGGGCCTGGGGAGGGCCGTCGGAGACCCAGTACTTC
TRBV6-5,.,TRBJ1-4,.,CASSYSKAGEKLFF,TGTGCCAGCAGTTACTCAAAAGCGGGTGAAAAACTGTTTTTT
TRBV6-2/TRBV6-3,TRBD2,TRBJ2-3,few,CASSSRTSGGAYTQYF,TGTGCCAGCAGTTCCCGGACTAGCGGGGGGGCCTATACGCAGTATTTT
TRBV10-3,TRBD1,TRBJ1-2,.,CAIARGTGPYGYTF,TGTGCCATCGCTCGAGGGACAGGACCTTATGGCTACACCTTC